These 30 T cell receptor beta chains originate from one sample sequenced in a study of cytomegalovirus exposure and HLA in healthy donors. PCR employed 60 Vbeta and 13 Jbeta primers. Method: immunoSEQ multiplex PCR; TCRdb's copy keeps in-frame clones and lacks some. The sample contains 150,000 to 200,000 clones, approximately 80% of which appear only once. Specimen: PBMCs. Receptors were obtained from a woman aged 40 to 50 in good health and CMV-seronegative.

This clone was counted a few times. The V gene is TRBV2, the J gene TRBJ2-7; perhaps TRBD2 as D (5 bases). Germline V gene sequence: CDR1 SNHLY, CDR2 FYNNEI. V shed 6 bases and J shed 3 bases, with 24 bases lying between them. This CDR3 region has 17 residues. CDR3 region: CASSVNSRGRRDYEQYF. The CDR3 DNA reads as TGTGCCAGCAGCGTAAATAGCCGGGGTCGACGGGACTACGAGCAGTACTTC. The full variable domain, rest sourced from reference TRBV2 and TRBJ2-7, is EPEVTQTPSHQVTQMGQEVILRCVPISNHLYFYWYRQILGQKVEFLVSFYNNEISEKSEIFDDQFSVERPDGSNFTLKIRSTKLEDSAMYFCASSVNSRGRRDYEQYFGPGTRLTVT.

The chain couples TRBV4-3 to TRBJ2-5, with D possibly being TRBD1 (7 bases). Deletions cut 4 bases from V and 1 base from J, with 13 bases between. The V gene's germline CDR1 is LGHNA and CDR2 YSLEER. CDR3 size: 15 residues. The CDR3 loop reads CASSPGGQSQETQYF. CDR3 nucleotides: TGCGCCAGCAGCCCAGGGGGGCAGTCCCAAGAGACCCAGTACTTC.

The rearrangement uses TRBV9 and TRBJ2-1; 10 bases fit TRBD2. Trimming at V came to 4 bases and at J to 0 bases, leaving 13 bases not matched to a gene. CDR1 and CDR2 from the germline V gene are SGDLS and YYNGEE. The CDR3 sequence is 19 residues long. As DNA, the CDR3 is TGTGCCAGCAGCTTACACCTAACTAGCGGGGCCAGCTCCTACAATGAGCAGTTCTTC. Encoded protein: CASSLHLTSGASSYNEQFF.

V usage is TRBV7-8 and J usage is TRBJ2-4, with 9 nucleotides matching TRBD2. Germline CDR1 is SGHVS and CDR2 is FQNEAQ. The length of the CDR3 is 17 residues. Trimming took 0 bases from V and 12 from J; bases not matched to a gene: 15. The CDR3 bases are TGTGCCAGCAGCTTAGCCCGACTAGCGGTGGTAGGAGACAGTCAGTACTTC. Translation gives CASSLARLAVVGDSQYF. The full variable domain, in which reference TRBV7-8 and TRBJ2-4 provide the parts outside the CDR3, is GAGVSQSPRYKVAKRGQDVALRCDPISGHVSLFWYQQALGQGPEFLTYFQNEAQLDKSGLPSDRFFAERPEGSVSTLKIQRTQQEDSAVYLCASSLARLAVVGDSQYFGAGTRLSVL.

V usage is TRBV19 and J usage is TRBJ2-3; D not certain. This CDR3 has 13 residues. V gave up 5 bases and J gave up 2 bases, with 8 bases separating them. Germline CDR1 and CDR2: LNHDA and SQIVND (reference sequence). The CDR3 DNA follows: TGTGCCAGTAGTGATGCGGTCACAGATACGCAGTATTTT. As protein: CASSDAVTDTQYF. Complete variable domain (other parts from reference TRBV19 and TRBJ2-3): DGGITQSPKYLFRKEGQNVTLSCEQNLNHDAMYWYRQDPGQGLRLIYYSQIVNDFQKGDIAEGYSVSREKKESFPLTVTSAQKNPTAFYLCASSDAVTDTQYFGPGTRLTVL.

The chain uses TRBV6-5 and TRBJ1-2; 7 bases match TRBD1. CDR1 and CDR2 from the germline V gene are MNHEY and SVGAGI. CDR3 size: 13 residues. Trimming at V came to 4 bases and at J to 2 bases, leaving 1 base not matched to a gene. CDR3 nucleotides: TGTGCCAGCAGTTCGGACAGGAACTATGGCTACACCTTC. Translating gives CASSSDRNYGYTF.

The CDR3 spells CASSQTGPPQPQHF. CDR3 coding DNA: TGTGCCAGCAGCCAAACAGGGCCCCCTCAGCCCCAGCATTTT. The chain combines TRBV7-3 with TRBJ1-5; D might be TRBD1 (6 bases). Trimming shortened V by 5 bases and J by 6 bases, and 14 bases separated the two germline ends. The CDR3 covers 14 residues. CDR1 and CDR2 (germline): SGHTA, FQGTGA.

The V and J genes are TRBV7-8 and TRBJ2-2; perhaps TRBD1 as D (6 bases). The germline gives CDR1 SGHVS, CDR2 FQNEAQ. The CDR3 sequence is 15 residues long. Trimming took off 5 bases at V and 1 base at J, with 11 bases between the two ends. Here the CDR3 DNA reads TGTGCCAGCAGCCCATCAGGGGTGAACACCGGGGAGCTGTTTTTT. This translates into CASSPSGVNTGELFF.

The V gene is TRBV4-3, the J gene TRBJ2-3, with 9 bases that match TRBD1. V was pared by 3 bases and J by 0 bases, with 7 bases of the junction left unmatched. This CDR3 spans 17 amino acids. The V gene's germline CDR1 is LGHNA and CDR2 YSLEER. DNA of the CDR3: TGCGCCAGCAGCCAGACAGGGGGAGTGCCTAGCACAGATACGCAGTATTTT. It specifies CASSQTGGVPSTDTQYF.

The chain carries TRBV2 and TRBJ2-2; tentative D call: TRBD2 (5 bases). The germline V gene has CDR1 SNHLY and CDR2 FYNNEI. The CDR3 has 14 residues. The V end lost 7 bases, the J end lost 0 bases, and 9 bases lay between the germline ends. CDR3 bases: TGTGCCAGCAAAGAGGAGGCGAACACCGGGGAGCTGTTTTTT. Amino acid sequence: CASKEEANTGELFF.

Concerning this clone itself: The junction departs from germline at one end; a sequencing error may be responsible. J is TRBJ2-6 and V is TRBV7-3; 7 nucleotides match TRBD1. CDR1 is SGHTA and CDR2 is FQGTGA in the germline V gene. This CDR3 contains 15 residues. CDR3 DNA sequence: TGTGCCAGCAGCATAACAGGGGCCGGGGCCAACGTCCTGACTTTC. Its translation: CASSITGAGANVLTF.

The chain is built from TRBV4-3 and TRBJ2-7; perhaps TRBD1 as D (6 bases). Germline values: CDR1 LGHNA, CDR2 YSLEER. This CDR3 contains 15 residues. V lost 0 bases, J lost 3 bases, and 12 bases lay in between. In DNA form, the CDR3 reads TGCGCCAGCAGCCAAGATCGAGGCAGGGGCTACGAGCAGTACTTC. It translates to CASSQDRGRGYEQYF.

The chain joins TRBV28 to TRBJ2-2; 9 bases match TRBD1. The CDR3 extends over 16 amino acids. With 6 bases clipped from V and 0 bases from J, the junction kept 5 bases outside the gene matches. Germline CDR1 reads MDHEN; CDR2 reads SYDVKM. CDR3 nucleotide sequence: TGTGCCAGCAGCTCGGACAGGGGCTCGAACACCGGGGAGCTGTTTTTT. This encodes CASSSDRGSNTGELFF.

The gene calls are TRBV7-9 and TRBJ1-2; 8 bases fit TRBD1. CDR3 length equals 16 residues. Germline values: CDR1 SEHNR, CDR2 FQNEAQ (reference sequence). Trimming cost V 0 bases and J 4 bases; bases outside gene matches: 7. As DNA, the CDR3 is TGTGCCAGCAGCTTAGCGACTGAGGACAGGGCCTATGGCTACACCTTC. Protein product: CASSLATEDRAYGYTF.

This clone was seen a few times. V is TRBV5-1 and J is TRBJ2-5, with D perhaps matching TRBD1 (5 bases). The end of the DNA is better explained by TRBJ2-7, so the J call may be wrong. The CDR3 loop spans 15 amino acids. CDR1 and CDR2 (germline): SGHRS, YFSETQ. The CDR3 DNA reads TGCGCCAGCAGCCCCCGCCCGACAGCGACCTACGAGCAGTACTTC. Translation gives CASSPRPTATYEQYF.

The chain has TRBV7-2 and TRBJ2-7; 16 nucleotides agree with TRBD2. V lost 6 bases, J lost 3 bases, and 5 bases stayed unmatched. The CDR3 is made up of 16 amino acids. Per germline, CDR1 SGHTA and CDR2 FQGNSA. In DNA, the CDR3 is TGTGCCAGCAGGTCGGGACTAGCGGGGGGGTTCTACGAGCAGTACTTC. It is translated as CASRSGLAGGFYEQYF.

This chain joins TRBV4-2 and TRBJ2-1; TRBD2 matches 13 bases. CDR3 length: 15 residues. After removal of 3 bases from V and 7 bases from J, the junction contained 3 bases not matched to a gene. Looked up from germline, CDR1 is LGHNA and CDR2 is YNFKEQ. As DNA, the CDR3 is TGTGCCAGCAGCCATACTAGCGGGGGGGCAAATGAGCAGTTCTTC. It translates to CASSHTSGGANEQFF.

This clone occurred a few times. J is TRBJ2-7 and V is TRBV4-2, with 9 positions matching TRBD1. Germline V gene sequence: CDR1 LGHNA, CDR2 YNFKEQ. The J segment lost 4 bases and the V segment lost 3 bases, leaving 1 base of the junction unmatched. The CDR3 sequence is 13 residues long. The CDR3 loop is CASSQDRGYEQYF. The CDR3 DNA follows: TGTGCCAGCAGCCAGGACAGGGGTTACGAGCAGTACTTC.

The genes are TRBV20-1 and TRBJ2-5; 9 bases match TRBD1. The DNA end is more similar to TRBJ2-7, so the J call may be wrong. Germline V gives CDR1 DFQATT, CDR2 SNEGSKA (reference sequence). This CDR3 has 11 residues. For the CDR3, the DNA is TGCAGTCTAGACAGGGGGGACGAGCAGTACTTC. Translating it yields CSLDRGDEQYF.

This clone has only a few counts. For the CDR3, the DNA is TGTGCCAGTACCAGGGCCGCGTGGGGAAATGGCTACACCTTC. Its translation: CASTRAAWGNGYTF. The chain employs TRBV19 and TRBJ1-2; tentative D call: TRBD1 (5 bases). Germline loops: CDR1 LNHDA, CDR2 SQIVND (reference sequence). The CDR3 is 14 amino acids. Trimming removed 7 bases at V and 6 bases at J, with 18 bases between.

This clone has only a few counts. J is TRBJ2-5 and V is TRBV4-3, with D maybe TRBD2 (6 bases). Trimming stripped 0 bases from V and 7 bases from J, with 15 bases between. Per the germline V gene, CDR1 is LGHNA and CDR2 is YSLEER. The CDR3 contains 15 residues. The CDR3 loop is CASSQDGAGLGTQYF. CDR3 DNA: TGCGCCAGCAGCCAAGATGGGGCGGGGCTGGGGACCCAGTACTTC.

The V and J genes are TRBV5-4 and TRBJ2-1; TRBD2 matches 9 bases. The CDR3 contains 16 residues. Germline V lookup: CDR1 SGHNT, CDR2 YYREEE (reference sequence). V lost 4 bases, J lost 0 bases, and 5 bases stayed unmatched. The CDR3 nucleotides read TGTGCCAGCAGCAAGGGACTAGCAAGCTCCTACAATGAGCAGTTCTTC. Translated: CASSKGLASSYNEQFF.

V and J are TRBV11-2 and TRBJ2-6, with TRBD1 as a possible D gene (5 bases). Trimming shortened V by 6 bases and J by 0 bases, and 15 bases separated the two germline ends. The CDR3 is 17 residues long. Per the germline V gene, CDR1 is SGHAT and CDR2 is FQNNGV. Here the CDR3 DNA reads TGTGCCAGCAGAAGATGGGGCAGGGACTCTGGGGCCAACGTCCTGACTTTC. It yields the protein CASRRWGRDSGANVLTF.

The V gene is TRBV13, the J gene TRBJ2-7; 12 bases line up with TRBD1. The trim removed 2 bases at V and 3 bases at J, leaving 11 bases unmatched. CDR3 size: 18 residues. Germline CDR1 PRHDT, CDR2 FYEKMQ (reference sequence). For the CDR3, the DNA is TGTGCCAGCAGCTTATTTAGGGAGGGGACAGGGGGCGTCTACGAGCAGTACTTC. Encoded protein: CASSLFREGTGGVYEQYF.

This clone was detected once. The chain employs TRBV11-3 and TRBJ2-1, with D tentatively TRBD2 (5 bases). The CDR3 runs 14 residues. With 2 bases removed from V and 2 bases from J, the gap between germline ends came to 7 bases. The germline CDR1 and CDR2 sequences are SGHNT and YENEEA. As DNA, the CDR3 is TGTGCCAGCAGCTTATACGGGGCCTACAATGAGCAGTTCTTC. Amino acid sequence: CASSLYGAYNEQFF.

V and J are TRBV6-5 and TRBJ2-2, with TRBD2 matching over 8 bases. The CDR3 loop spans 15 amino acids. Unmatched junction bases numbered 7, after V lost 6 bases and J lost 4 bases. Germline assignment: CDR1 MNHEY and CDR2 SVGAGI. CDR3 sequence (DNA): TGTGCCAGCAGCCCGGAGCGGGGGATCACCGGGGAGCTGTTTTTT. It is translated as CASSPERGITGELFF.

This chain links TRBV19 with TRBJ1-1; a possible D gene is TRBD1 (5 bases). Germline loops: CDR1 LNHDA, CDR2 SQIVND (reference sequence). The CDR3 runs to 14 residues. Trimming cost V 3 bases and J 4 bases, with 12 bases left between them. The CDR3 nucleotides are TGTGCCAGTAGTATGACAAAAAGGGGCACTGAAGCTTTCTTT. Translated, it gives CASSMTKRGTEAFF.

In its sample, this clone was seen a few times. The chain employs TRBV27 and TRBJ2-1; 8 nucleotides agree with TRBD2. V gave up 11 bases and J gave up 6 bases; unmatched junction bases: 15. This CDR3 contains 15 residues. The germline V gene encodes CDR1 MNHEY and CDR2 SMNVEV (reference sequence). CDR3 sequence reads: CASLGGGLEANEQFF. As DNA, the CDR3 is TGTGCCTCCCTTGGTGGGGGACTAGAAGCCAATGAGCAGTTCTTC.

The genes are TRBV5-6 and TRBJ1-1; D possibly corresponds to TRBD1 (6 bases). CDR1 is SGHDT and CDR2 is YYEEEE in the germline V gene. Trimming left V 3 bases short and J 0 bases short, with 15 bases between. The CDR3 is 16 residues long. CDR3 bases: TGTGCCAGCAGCTGGGGCCGGGGACATTTGAACACTGAAGCTTTCTTT. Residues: CASSWGRGHLNTEAFF.

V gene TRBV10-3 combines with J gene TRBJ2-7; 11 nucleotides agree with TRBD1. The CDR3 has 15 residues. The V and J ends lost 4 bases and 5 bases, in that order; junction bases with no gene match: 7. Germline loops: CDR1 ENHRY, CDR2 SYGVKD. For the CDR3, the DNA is TGTGCCATCAGTGTGGGGGACAGGGGGTCCCACGAGCAGTACTTC. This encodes CAISVGDRGSHEQYF.